This TCR beta chain came from a study of T-cell reconstitution after alpha-beta-depleted transplantation in children. During its preparation, the TCRbeta library received unique molecular identifiers. From the PCR reads, TCRdb called clonotypes with MiXCR, one entry per CDR3 protein. This table has around 60,000 distinct CDR3 sequences, about 40% appearing once. The germline CDR1 and CDR2 sequences are DFQATT and SNEGSKA (reference sequence). This CDR3 has 12 amino acids. V lost 2 bases and J 6 bases, leaving 11 bases between the germline ends. Broader study findings: Most T-cell counts and diversity one year after the transplant came from T cells that were newly produced.

This clonotype was picked up a small number of times. What it recognizes is unknown. The TCR comes from a male patient aged 5 to 17 who had a stem cell transplant for acute lymphoblastic leukemia, so the T cells may come from the graft donor. Material: PBMCs, mostly from graft donor cells, obtained 360 days after TCRalphabeta/CD19-depleted stem cell transplant. The chain couples TRBV20-1 to TRBJ2-7, with D possibly TRBD1 on 6 matching bases. The CDR3 region has the DNA TGCAGTGCTAGAATTACAGGGTTCGAGCAGTACTTC. Its protein product is CSARITGFEQYF.